The rows below give T cell receptor beta chains drawn from one sample of a study of blood T cell repertoires in COVID-19. Profiled with immunoSEQ multiplex PCR; TCRdb holds only in-frame clones, not every one. The table records some 300,000 clones, nearly 90% of them present only once. The sequencing input was peripheral blood. The receptors originated from a woman aged 35 to 49 with COVID-19, enrolled during active disease. The CDR3 runs from the conserved cysteine through the conserved F or W. The order of the fields is clone size, D gene, J gene, V gene, CDR3 DNA, CDR3 protein. The D gene is left open where the match is weak. Clone size is given for some rows only: seen once, a few or many times, or a class if the clone is expanded.

-	TRBD2	TRBJ2-1	TRBV9	TGTGCCAGCAGCATAACTAGCGGGGGTGAGCAGTTCTTC	CASSITSGGEQFF
-	-	TRBJ2-2	TRBV18	TGTGCCAGCTCACCGGGGGGAAACACCGGGGAGCTGTTTTTT	CASSPGGNTGELFF
-	-	TRBJ2-3	TRBV2	TGTGCCAGCAGTGAGCCCAGGGATACGCAGTATTTT	CASSEPRDTQYF
-	-	TRBJ2-7	TRBV2	TGTGCCAGCAGTCTAACCTCCTACGAGCAGTACTTC	CASSLTSYEQYF
-	TRBD2	TRBJ2-3	TRBV7-3	TGTGCCACTCGCGGCGAGCGGGGGCGAACAGATACGCAGTATTTT	CATRGERGRTDTQYF
-	TRBD1	TRBJ2-3	TRBV4-3	TGCGCCAGCCGGGATTGGACAGGGATTCGTGGCACAGATACGCAGTATTTT	CASRDWTGIRGTDTQYF
-	-	TRBJ2-3	TRBV27	TGTGCCAGCAGTTTATGGGCCGCCGGGACTGGATTATCAGATACGCAGTATTTT	CASSLWAAGTGLSDTQYF
once	-	TRBJ1-1	TRBV20-1	TGCAGTGCTAGTCAGGGCGGGAACACTGAAGCTTTCTTT	CSASQGGNTEAFF
-	-	TRBJ2-3	TRBV7-2	TGTGCCAGCAGCTTAGAAGGCTCTAGTACGCAGTATTTT	CASSLEGSSTQYF
once	-	TRBJ2-5	TRBV5-4	TGTGCCAGCAGCTTGGCGAGGGCGGAAGAGACCCAGTACTTC	CASSLARAEETQYF
once	TRBD1	TRBJ1-5	TRBV30	TGTGCCTGGGATCAGGGGGATGTGAACAATCAGCCCCAGCATTTT	CAWDQGDVNNQPQHF
once	-	TRBJ1-4	TRBV2	TGTGCCAGCAGTGTCTTGGCAGGGCGGCTGTTTTTT	CASSVLAGRLFF
-	-	TRBJ1-5	TRBV11-2	TGTGCCAGCAGCCCCGGGGGATGGAGCAATCAGCCCCAGCATTTT	CASSPGGWSNQPQHF
-	-	TRBJ1-3	TRBV30	TGTGCCTGGGACCTGGCCTCTGGAAACACCATATATTTT	CAWDLASGNTIYF
-	-	TRBJ1-1	TRBV6-5	TGTGCCAGCAGGCCAGACAGTATGAACACTGAAGCTTTCTTT	CASRPDSMNTEAFF
once	-	TRBJ1-1	TRBV18	TGTGCCAGCTCACCCCGGGCCGGGGAGGCTGAAGCTTTCTTT	CASSPRAGEAEAFF
-	TRBD1	TRBJ2-5	TRBV3-1/TRBV3-2	TGTGCCAGCAGCCAAGTGAACAGGGGGGAGACCCAGTACTTC	CASSQVNRGETQYF
once	TRBD2	TRBJ2-3	TRBV5-6	TGTGCCAGCAGCTTGGTTTGGTCTAGCGGGGGAGATAGCACAGATACGCAGTATTTT	CASSLVWSSGGDSTDTQYF
-	-	TRBJ1-2	TRBV9	TGTGCCAGCACCACGCGAGCGGATAGATTCGGCTACACCTTC	CASTTRADRFGYTF
-	-	TRBJ2-2	TRBV7-2	TGTGCCAGCAGCTTAGCACGGACAAGGACCGGGGAGCTGTTTTTT	CASSLARTRTGELFF
few	-	TRBJ1-4	TRBV7-6	TGTGCCAGCAGCTTATCGGGGGGCTTGCTGACTAATGAAAAACTGTTTTTT	CASSLSGGLLTNEKLFF
-	-	TRBJ2-7	TRBV18	TGTGCCAGCTCACCCGCCGGGTCCCACGAGCAGTACTTC	CASSPAGSHEQYF
-	-	TRBJ2-1	TRBV30	TGTGCCTGGACAGGGATTTACAATGAGCAGTTCTTC	CAWTGIYNEQFF
few	-	TRBJ2-6	TRBV27	TGTGCCAGCAGATCTCGTAATCCGGTCGTAGCCGGGGCCAACGTCCTGACTTTC	CASRSRNPVVAGANVLTF
-	TRBD1	TRBJ2-2	TRBV29-1	TGCAGCGTTTTCGTGACAGGGGCGAACACCGGGGAGCTGTTTTTT	CSVFVTGANTGELFF
-	-	TRBJ2-3	TRBV11-2	TGTGCCAGCAGCCCGTCCACGACTAGGAGGACGCAGTATTTT	CASSPSTTRRTQYF
-	-	TRBJ2-2	TRBV6-4	TGTGCCAGCAGGCCGGACAGAATCACCGGGGAGCTGTTTTTT	CASRPDRITGELFF
-	TRBD1	TRBJ1-2	TRBV6-2/TRBV6-3	TGTGCCAGCAGTTACTCGACAGGGACCTACTATGGCTACACCTTC	CASSYSTGTYYGYTF
-	TRBD2	TRBJ2-1	TRBV18	TGTGCCAGCTCACCACGAGGGTCTAGCGGGAGGGCCCGGAACTACAATGAGCAGTTCTTC	CASSPRGSSGRARNYNEQFF
-	-	TRBJ1-4	TRBV18	TGTGCCAGCTCACCGACTACTAATGAAAAACTGTTTTTT	CASSPTTNEKLFF
-	-	TRBJ2-5	TRBV28	TGTGCCAGCATCGGAAGGACAGACCAAGAGACCCAGTACTTC	CASIGRTDQETQYF
-	-	TRBJ1-1	TRBV6-2/TRBV6-3	TGTGCCAGCAGTTACTCTTACGGTACCACTGAAGCTTTCTTT	CASSYSYGTTEAFF
few	-	TRBJ2-7	TRBV6-1	TGTGCCAGCAGTGAAGAGACAGAATACTACGAGCAGTACTTC	CASSEETEYYEQYF
-	-	TRBJ1-2	TRBV19	TGTGCCAGTAGTCCCCGCCAGGGGAACTATGGCTACACCTTC	CASSPRQGNYGYTF
-	-	TRBJ1-2	TRBV7-8	TGTGCCAGCAGCTGGGCCACCATGGCAGGGTCGCTGACTTATGGCTACACCTTC	CASSWATMAGSLTYGYTF
-	-	TRBJ2-1	TRBV29-1	TGCAGCGTTGAAGGGAACAACCAAAGGGGCAATGAGCAGTTCTTC	CSVEGNNQRGNEQFF
-	-	TRBJ1-6	TRBV28	TGTGCCAGCAGTTCCAGGGTCAGGGTTCAGTATAATTCACCCCTCCACTTT	CASSSRVRVQYNSPLHF
-	-	TRBJ2-3	TRBV5-1	TGCGCCAGCAGCTCGCCCGGGGTCTTGGGGGATACGCAGTATTTT	CASSSPGVLGDTQYF
-	-	TRBJ2-3	TRBV5-1	TGCGCCAGCAGTGGTTCCGCGGGACGGGTGGTGGGGAGCACAGATACGCAGTATTTT	CASSGSAGRVVGSTDTQYF
once	-	TRBJ1-6	TRBV7-2	TGTGCCAGCAGCTTCGGGGTCCCAAATTCACCCCTCCACTTT	CASSFGVPNSPLHF
-	-	TRBJ1-2	TRBV25-1	TGTGCCAGCAGTGAATCCCCGGGAAACTATGGCTACACCTTC	CASSESPGNYGYTF
-	-	TRBJ1-5	TRBV28	TGTGCCAGCAGCCGGGTTCCCGGCAATCAGCCCCAGCATTTT	CASSRVPGNQPQHF
-	TRBD1	TRBJ2-5	TRBV12-5	TGTGCTAGTGGTGGCCCCGGGCAGGGGGTCCAAGAGACCCAGTACTTC	CASGGPGQGVQETQYF
-	TRBD1	TRBJ1-2	TRBV28	TGTGCCAGCAGTTTGCGACAGGGGGAATTGTATGGCTACACCTTC	CASSLRQGELYGYTF
-	TRBD1	TRBJ1-4	TRBV15	TGTGCCACCCGACAGGGGAGAACAGTCAATGAAAAACTGTTTTTT	CATRQGRTVNEKLFF
-	-	TRBJ1-1	TRBV5-4	TGTGCCAGCAGCTCGAAGACAGTTGACACTGAAGCTTTCTTT	CASSSKTVDTEAFF
-	-	TRBJ1-1	TRBV4-2	TGTGCCAGCAGCCAAGATAGGAGGAGGGGAACTGAAGCTTTCTTT	CASSQDRRRGTEAFF
-	-	TRBJ2-5	TRBV3-1/TRBV3-2	TGTGCCAGCAGCCGAGGAGAGACCCAGTACTTC	CASSRGETQYF
few	-	TRBJ2-7	TRBV11-3	TGTGCCAGCAGCACCGGTGGGAGCTCCTACGAGCAGTACTTC	CASSTGGSSYEQYF
-	TRBD1	TRBJ1-2	TRBV5-6	TGTGCCAGCAGCTTCAAGGGGGCGCAGGGGAATGGCTACACCTTC	CASSFKGAQGNGYTF